The 7 T cell receptor beta chains presented below share a single source sample, sequenced in a study of monozygotic twins with inflammatory bowel disease. TCRdb reprocessed the 5' RACE reads and keeps a single row for each CDR3 protein, giving no DNA. Its table lists 350,000 to 500,000 distinct CDR3 sequences. Sequencing input: blood. The receptors derive from a human donor with ulcerative colitis or Crohn's disease, or a healthy co-twin of an affected twin (not recorded which).

The genes are TRBV2 and TRBJ2-2; checking the TCRdb D call of TRBD1 is not possible without DNA. Germline V gene data show CDR1 as SNHLY and CDR2 as FYNNEI. The CDR3 is 13 residues long. The CDR3 region is CASQGRVTGELFF.

The chain couples TRBV30 to TRBJ1-2; the TCRdb D gene call, TRBD1, has no DNA to confirm it. The CDR3 length is 12 residues. Germline CDR1 is GTSNPN and CDR2 is SVGIG (reference sequence). Here the CDR3 reads CAWTEGAHGYTF.

V is TRBV20-1 and J is TRBJ2-3; TCRdb's assignment of TRBD2 cannot be checked, as there is no DNA. The length of the CDR3 is 15 residues. The germline V gene has CDR1 DFQATT and CDR2 SNEGSKA (reference sequence). CDR3: CSAFNPAGVGDTQYF.

V and J are TRBV7-2 and TRBJ1-1; absent DNA, TCRdb's TRBD1 call cannot be checked. Germline values: CDR1 SGHTA, CDR2 FQGNSA. The CDR3 consists of 13 residues. The CDR3: CASTNRMNTEAFF.

V usage is TRBV6-2 or TRBV6-3 and J usage is TRBJ2-1; the D gene TCRdb calls, TRBD2, cannot be checked with no DNA. Germline V lookup: CDR1 MNHEY, CDR2 SVGEGT. The CDR3 is 16 amino acids. CDR3 in amino acids: CASSSMSASGNNEQFF.

The chain uses TRBV7-9 and TRBJ2-1. There are 12 residues in the CDR3. Germline-derived CDR1 and CDR2 are SEHNR and FQNEAQ (reference sequence). The CDR3 is CASSLARYEQFF.

This rearrangement joins TRBV20-1 to TRBJ2-7; TCRdb indicates TRBD2, and absent DNA this call remains unverified. Germline V CDR1 and CDR2: DFQATT, SNEGSKA (reference sequence). The CDR3 covers 14 residues. The CDR3 sequence: CSAWTSGSSYEQYF.